Shown below are 7 T cell receptor beta chains from a single sample sequenced in a study of type 1 regulatory T cells. Their specific antigens are unknown. TCRdb fed the reads into MiXCR, producing one record per CDR3 protein. The sample lists about 68,000 distinct CDR3 sequences; 50% to 70% were seen once. The specimen was cultured T cells, either the whole culture or a sorted T cell fraction (not recorded which). The subset: Tr1-enriched cell product generated in vitro against host alloantigens. Receptors originate from a human donor in good health.

This sequence joins TRBV6-5 and TRBJ2-1, with 7 bases lining up with TRBD2. V lost 4 bases and J lost 4; bases outside the gene matches: 13. The CDR3 totals 17 residues. CDR1 and CDR2 from the germline V gene are MNHEY and SVGAGI. The CDR3 DNA follows: TGTGCCAGCAGTTTTAGGCGGCTTGCGGGAGCGTACAATGAGCAGTTCTTC. Translated, it gives CASSFRRLAGAYNEQFF.

This chain joins TRBV6-1 and TRBJ1-5, with D possibly matching TRBD1 (5 bases). This CDR3 spans 12 amino acids. Germline V gives CDR1 MNHNS, CDR2 SASEGT. The CDR3: CGSGTLYQPQHF. In DNA form, the CDR3 reads TGTGGGTCCGGGACCCTTTATCAGCCCCAGCATTTT.

The chain uses TRBV12-3 or TRBV12-4 and TRBJ1-1; D remains ambiguous. The V end lost 1 base, the J end lost 4 bases, and 7 bases lay between the germline ends. CDR3 size: 13 residues. In DNA form, the CDR3 reads TGTGCCAGCAGTTTAGGAGGGCGCACTGAAGCTTTCTTT. The encoded protein is CASSLGGRTEAFF.

The chain couples TRBV7-2 to TRBJ1-5, with D unresolved. There are 15 residues in the CDR3. The ends were cut back, 1 base at V and 7 bases at J, with 14 bases in the middle. Germline-derived CDR1 and CDR2 are SGHTA and FQGNSA. The CDR3: CASSLGVGSHQPQHF. The CDR3 DNA reads TGTGCCAGCAGCTTAGGAGTGGGCAGCCACCAGCCCCAGCATTTT.

This clonotype was counted only a few times. The rearrangement joins TRBV3-1 to TRBJ2-1, with D unclear. Between the trimmed V and J ends, which lost 4 bases and 2 bases, there was a span of 9 bases. Germline V CDR1 and CDR2: LGHDT, YNNKEL (reference sequence). This CDR3 spans 14 amino acids. In DNA, the CDR3 is TGTGCCAGCAGCCCCCAGCGCACCTACAATGAGCAGTTCTTC. Residues: CASSPQRTYNEQFF.

The chain links TRBV20-1 to TRBJ2-1; D not certain. V was clipped by 0 bases and J by 0 bases, with 15 bases between them. Germline V gene lookup returns CDR1 DFQATT and CDR2 SNEGSKA (reference sequence). The CDR3 extends over 17 amino acids. The CDR3 reads CSAREVGRRSSYNEQFF. The CDR3 DNA is TGCAGTGCTAGAGAGGTCGGACGGCGGAGCTCCTACAATGAGCAGTTCTTC.

This chain links TRBV7-2 with TRBJ2-3, with D possibly TRBD2 on 6 matching bases. Looked up from germline, CDR1 is SGHTA and CDR2 is FQGNSA. The CDR3 consists of 16 residues. V shed 5 bases and J shed 1 base, with 16 bases lying between them. This CDR3 is CASSLRGGVGTDTQYF. The DNA for the CDR3 is TGTGCCAGCAGCCTACGTGGAGGGGTGGGCACAGATACGCAGTATTTT.